The sequence of this T cell receptor (beta chain) was determined in a study of T cell responses to AZD1222 COVID-19 vaccine. J gave up 7 bases and V 7 bases, and 8 bases lay outside the gene matches. Germline CDR1 SNHLY, CDR2 FYNNEI. The CDR3 has 14 amino acids. Libraries were prepared by immunoSEQ multiplex PCR; TCRdb keeps only in-frame clonotypes and omits some of them. Of 180,000 or so clones listed, 94% are singletons. The sequence came from an adult in good health. The rearrangement links TRBV2 to TRBJ2-1, with 9 bases matching TRBD1. The source material was peripheral blood, sampled on day 0 of AZD1222 vaccination. This CDR3 is CASNPGTGQNEQFF. For the CDR3, the DNA is TGTGCCAGCAACCCCGGGACAGGGCAAAATGAGCAGTTCTTC.